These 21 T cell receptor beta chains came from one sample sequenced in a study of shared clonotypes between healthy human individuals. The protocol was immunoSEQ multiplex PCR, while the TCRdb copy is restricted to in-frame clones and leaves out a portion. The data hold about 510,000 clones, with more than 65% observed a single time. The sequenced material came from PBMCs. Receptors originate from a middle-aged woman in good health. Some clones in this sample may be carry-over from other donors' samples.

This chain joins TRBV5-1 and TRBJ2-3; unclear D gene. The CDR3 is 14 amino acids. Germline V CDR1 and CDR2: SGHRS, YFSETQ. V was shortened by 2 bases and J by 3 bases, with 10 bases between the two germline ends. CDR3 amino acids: CASSFARSTDTQYF. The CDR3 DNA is TGCGCCAGCAGCTTTGCTCGGTCAACAGATACGCAGTATTTT. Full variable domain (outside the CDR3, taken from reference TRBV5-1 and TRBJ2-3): KAGVTQTPRYLIKTRGQQVTLSCSPISGHRSVSWYQQTPGQGLQFLFEYFSETQRNKGNFPGRFSGRQFSNSRSEMNVSTLELGDSALYLCASSFARSTDTQYFGPGTRLTVL.

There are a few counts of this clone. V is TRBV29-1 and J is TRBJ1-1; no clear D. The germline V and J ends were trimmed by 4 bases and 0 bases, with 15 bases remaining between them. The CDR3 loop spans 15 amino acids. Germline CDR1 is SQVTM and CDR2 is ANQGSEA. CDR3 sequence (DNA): TGCAGCGTTGTCTATAAGGCCAGAATGAACACTGAAGCTTTCTTT. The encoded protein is CSVVYKARMNTEAFF.

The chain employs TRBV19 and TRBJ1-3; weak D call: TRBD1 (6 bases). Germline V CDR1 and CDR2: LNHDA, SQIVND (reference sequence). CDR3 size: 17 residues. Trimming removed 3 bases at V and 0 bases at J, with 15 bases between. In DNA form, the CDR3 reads TGTGCCAGTAGTATGTTGGGGCAGGGGAACTCTGGAAACACCATATATTTT. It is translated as CASSMLGQGNSGNTIYF. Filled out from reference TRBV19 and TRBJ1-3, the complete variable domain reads DGGITQSPKYLFRKEGQNVTLSCEQNLNHDAMYWYRQDPGQGLRLIYYSQIVNDFQKGDIAEGYSVSREKKESFPLTVTSAQKNPTAFYLCASSMLGQGNSGNTIYFGEGSWLTVV.

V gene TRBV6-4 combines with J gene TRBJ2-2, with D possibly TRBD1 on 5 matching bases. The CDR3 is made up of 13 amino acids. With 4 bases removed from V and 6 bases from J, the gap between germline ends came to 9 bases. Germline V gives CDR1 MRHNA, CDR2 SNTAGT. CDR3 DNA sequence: TGTGCCAGCAGTGCCGACAGAGCCGGGGAGCTGTTTTTT. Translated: CASSADRAGELFF.

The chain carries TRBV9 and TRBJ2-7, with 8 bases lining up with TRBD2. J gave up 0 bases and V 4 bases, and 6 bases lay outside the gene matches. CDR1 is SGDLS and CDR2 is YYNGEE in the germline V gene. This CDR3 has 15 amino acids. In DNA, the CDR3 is TGTGCCAGCAGCCCCTGGACTAGCAGCTCCTACGAGCAGTACTTC. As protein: CASSPWTSSSYEQYF.

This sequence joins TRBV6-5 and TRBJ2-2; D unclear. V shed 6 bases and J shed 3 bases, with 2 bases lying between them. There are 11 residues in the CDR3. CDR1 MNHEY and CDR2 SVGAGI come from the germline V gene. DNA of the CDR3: TGTGCCAGCAGCCACACCGGGGAGCTGTTTTTT. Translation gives CASSHTGELFF.

CDR3 residues: CASSPHGTGSYNEQFF. As DNA, the CDR3 is TGTGCCAGCAGCCCACATGGGACAGGGTCTTACAATGAGCAGTTCTTC. The chain carries TRBV28 and TRBJ2-1; 9 bases match TRBD1. The CDR3 sequence is 16 residues long. Germline V lookup: CDR1 MDHEN, CDR2 SYDVKM. V lost 6 bases, J lost 4 bases, and 10 bases stayed unmatched.

The CDR3: CASSLEERGLARETQYF. DNA of the CDR3: TGTGCCAGCAGCTTAGAAGAAAGGGGACTAGCAAGGGAGACCCAGTACTTC. The chain employs TRBV7-9 and TRBJ2-5; TRBD2 aligns across 9 bases. V was clipped by 1 base and J by 5 bases; unmatched bases: 11. The CDR3 runs 17 residues. Germline V lookup: CDR1 SEHNR, CDR2 FQNEAQ (reference sequence).

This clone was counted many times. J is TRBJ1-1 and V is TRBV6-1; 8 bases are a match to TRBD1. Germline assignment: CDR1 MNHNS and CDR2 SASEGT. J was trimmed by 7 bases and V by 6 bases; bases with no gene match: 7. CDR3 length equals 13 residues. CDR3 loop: CASRPRGRVEAFF. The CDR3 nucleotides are TGTGCCAGCAGACCCAGGGGGCGGGTTGAAGCTTTCTTT.

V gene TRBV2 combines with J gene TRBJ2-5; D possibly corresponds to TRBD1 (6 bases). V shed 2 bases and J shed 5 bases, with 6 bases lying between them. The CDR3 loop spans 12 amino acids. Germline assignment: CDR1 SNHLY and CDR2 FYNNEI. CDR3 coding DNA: TGTGCCAGCAGTGAACAGGGGGAGACCCAGTACTTC. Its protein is CASSEQGETQYF.

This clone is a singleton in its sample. CDR3 sequence: CASTGAGTGRGDTQYF. CDR3 bases: TGCGCCAGCACAGGGGCCGGGACAGGGCGGGGAGATACGCAGTATTTT. The chain recombines TRBV5-1 with TRBJ2-3, with 9 bases fitting TRBD1. V lost 6 bases and J lost 5; bases outside the gene matches: 13. This CDR3 has 16 residues. Germline V gene data show CDR1 as SGHRS and CDR2 as YFSETQ.

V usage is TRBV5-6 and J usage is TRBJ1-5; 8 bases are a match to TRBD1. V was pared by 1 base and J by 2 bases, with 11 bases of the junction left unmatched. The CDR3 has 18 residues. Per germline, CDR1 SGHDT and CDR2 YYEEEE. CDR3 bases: TGTGCCAGCAGCTTGCGTACAGGGGGACAAGGGGGCAATCAGCCCCAGCATTTT. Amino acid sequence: CASSLRTGGQGGNQPQHF.

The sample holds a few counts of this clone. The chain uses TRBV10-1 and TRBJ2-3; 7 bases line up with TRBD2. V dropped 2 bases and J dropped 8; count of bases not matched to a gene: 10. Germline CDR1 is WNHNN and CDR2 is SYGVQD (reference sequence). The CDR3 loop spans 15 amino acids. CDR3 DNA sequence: TGCGCCAGCAGTGAGGACCCTAGCGGTTGGAGTACGCAGTATTTT. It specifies CASSEDPSGWSTQYF.

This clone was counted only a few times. CDR3 in amino acids: CASSLFRDKVSYEQYF. The CDR3 nucleotides are TGTGCCAGCAGTTTGTTCCGGGACAAGGTATCCTACGAGCAGTACTTC. The rearrangement joins TRBV28 to TRBJ2-7, with D possibly matching TRBD1 (6 bases). The CDR3 is 16 residues long. The germline V gene has CDR1 MDHEN and CDR2 SYDVKM. Trimming left V 3 bases short and J 1 base short, with 16 bases between.

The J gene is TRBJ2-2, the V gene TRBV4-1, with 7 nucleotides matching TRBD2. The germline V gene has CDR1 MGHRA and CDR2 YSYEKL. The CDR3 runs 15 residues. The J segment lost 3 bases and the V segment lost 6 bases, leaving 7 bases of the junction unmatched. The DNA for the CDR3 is TGCGCCAGCAGGACTAGCTTCGGGGACACCGGGGAGCTGTTTTTT. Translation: CASRTSFGDTGELFF.

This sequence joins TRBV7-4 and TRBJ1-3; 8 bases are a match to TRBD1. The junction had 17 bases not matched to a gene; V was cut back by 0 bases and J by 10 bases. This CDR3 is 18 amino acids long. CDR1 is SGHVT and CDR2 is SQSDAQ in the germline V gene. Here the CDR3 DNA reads TGTGCCAGCAGCTTAGCGGGTTCCGACAGGGGCCTCCGAGGGACCATATATTTT. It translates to CASSLAGSDRGLRGTIYF.

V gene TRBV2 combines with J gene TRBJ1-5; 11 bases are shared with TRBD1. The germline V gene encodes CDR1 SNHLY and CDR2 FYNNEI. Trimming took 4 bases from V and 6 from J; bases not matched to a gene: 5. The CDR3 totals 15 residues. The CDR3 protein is CASSAGTGGFQPQHF. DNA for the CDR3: TGTGCCAGCAGTGCCGGGACAGGGGGGTTTCAGCCCCAGCATTTT. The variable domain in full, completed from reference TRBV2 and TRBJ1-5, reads EPEVTQTPSHQVTQMGQEVILRCVPISNHLYFYWYRQILGQKVEFLVSFYNNEISEKSEIFDDQFSVERPDGSNFTLKIRSTKLEDSAMYFCASSAGTGGFQPQHFGDGTRLSIL.

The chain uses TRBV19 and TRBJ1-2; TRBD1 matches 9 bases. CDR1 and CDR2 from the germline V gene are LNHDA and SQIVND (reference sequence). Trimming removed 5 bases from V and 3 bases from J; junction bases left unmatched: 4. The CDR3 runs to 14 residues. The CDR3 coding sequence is TGTGCCAGTAGTTCACAGGGGGCCGACTATGGCTACACCTTC. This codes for CASSSQGADYGYTF.

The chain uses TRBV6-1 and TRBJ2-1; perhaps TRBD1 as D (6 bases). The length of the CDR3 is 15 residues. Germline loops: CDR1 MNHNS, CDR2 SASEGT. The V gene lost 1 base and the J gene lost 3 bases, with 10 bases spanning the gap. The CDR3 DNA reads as TGTGCCAGCAGTGAAGGGGTGGGACACTACAATGAGCAGTTCTTC. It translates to CASSEGVGHYNEQFF.

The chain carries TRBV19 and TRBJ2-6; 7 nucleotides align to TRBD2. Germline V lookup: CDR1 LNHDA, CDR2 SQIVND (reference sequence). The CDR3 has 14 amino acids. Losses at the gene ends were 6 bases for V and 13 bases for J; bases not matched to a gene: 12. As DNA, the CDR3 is TGTGCCAGTAGCGTCTCGGGAGGCCCGGGGGTCCTGACTTTC. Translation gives CASSVSGGPGVLTF.

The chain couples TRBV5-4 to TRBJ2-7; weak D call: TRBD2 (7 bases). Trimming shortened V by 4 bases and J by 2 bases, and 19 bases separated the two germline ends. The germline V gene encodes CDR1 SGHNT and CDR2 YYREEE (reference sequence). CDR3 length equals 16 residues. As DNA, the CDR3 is TGTGCCAGCAGCCCGGCTGGGGGGGCGCAAACCTACGAGCAGTACTTC. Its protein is CASSPAGGAQTYEQYF.